This T cell receptor beta chain was sequenced for a study of Graves' ophthalmopathy and Graves' hyperthyroidism. Scientists amplified the TCR beta CDR3 regions from RNA transcripts. The workflow started with a first-round RT-PCR run with HTBI primers and then moved on to a second-round multiplex PCR. Each CDR3 protein gets one entry after TCRdb re-called the multiplex PCR reads with MiXCR. Of hundreds of thousands of distinct CDR3 sequences detected, about 20% appear once; the ten largest clones hold around 6.5%. Deletions cut 9 bases from V and 7 bases from J, with 19 bases between. The length of the CDR3 is 13 residues. Germline lookup yields CDR1 PRHDT and CDR2 FYEKMQ (reference sequence).

The sample was peripheral blood. The TCR was taken from a woman aged 18-30 years with stable Graves' hyperthyroidism. Some clones in this sample may be carry-over from other donors' samples. V gene TRBV13 combines with J gene TRBJ2-7, with a weak D call TRBD1 (6 bases). Here the CDR3 DNA reads TGTGCCAGAAGCCTTTTGACAGGTTTGGAGCAGTACTTC. Protein: CARSLLTGLEQYF.